Below, 2 T cell receptor beta chains from the same sample are listed, as sequenced in a study of blood T cell repertoires in COVID-19. Measured with immunoSEQ multiplex PCR; TCRdb has only the in-frame clones, and not every one. Of about 220,000 clones listed, around 85% are singletons. The sequencing input was peripheral blood. These receptors all come from a human donor in a cohort sampled during active COVID-19.

At least ten counts were recorded for this clone. The chain employs TRBV27 and TRBJ2-1; the match to TRBD2 covers 10 bases. V shed 4 bases, J shed 9 bases, and the junction held 9 bases outside the gene matches. The CDR3 runs to 15 residues. Germline V lookup: CDR1 MNHEY, CDR2 SMNVEV (reference sequence). CDR3 in DNA: TGTGCCAGCAGTTCAGCGGGAGGGCCTCAGGGTGAGCAGTTCTTC. It specifies CASSSAGGPQGEQFF.

The gene calls are TRBV11-3 and TRBJ2-3; a weak D match, TRBD2 (6 bases). The V and J ends lost 1 base and 0 bases respectively, with 11 bases between them. The CDR3 is 16 amino acids. CDR1 SGHNT and CDR2 YENEEA come from the germline V gene. The CDR3 sequence: CASSLGRGMSTDTQYF. The CDR3 DNA sequence: TGTGCCAGCAGCTTAGGGAGGGGTATGAGCACAGATACGCAGTATTTT.